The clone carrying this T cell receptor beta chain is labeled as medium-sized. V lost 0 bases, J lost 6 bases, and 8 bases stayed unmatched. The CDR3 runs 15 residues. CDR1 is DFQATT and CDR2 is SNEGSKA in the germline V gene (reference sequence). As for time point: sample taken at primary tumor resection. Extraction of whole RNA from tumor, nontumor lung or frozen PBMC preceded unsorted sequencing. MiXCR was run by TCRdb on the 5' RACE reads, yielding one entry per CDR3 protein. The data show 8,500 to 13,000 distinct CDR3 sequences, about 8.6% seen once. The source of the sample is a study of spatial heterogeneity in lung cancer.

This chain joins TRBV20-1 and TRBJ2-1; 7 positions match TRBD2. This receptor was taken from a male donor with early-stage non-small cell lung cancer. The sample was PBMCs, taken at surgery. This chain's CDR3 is CSARETLSGGNEQFF. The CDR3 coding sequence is TGCAGTGCTAGAGAAACCCTCTCGGGGGGCAATGAGCAGTTCTTC.